This note documents a single TCR beta chain sequence. This sample is drawn from a study of T cells in Graves' hyperthyroidism and ophthalmopathy. Lactation, pregnancy, other autoimmune disease or uncontrolled infection led to exclusion of patients. Diagnosis rested on symptoms, serum thyroxine and TRAb, thyroid ultrasound, and orbital computed tomography. There were TCR beta CDR3 regions amplified from RNA transcripts. HTBI primers were used for first-round RT-PCR of the TCR CDR3. A single record per CDR3 protein comes from TCRdb applying MiXCR to the multiplex PCR reads. The table shows more than 300,000 distinct CDR3 sequences, with less than 15% occurring only once. Germline loops: CDR1 SGHRS, CDR2 YFSETQ. This CDR3 has 14 residues. The ends lost 6 bases at V and 8 bases at J; junction bases unmatched: 6.

The sequence was obtained from a woman younger than 30 with Graves' hyperthyroidism. Sample: blood. The chain has TRBV5-1 and TRBJ1-6, with 9 bases lining up with TRBD1. The CDR3 loop reads CASNPGQGYSPLHF. The CDR3 bases are TGCGCCAGCAACCCGGGACAGGGCTATTCACCCCTCCACTTT.